Shown below are 16 T cell receptor beta chains from a single sample sequenced in a study of blood T cell repertoires in COVID-19. Assay: immunoSEQ multiplex PCR; the TCRdb copy retains only in-frame clones and omits some. The sample has roughly 250,000 clones, approximately 90% seen once. Material for sequencing was PBMCs or T cells enriched from blood (not recorded which). These receptors all come from a woman aged 40-49 years with acute COVID-19.

V is TRBV12-5 and J is TRBJ2-1; a possible D gene is TRBD2 (6 bases). The length of the CDR3 is 14 residues. Germline loops: CDR1 LGHNT, CDR2 FRNRAP. V was clipped by 3 bases and J by 3 bases, with 9 bases between them. The chain's CDR3 is CASGLFGGYNEQFF. The CDR3 region has the DNA TGTGCTAGTGGTTTATTCGGGGGCTACAATGAGCAGTTCTTC.

This clone appeared a few times. The chain couples TRBV7-9 to TRBJ2-5; TRBD1 matches 9 bases. Unmatched junction bases numbered 8, after V lost 6 bases and J lost 3 bases. CDR1 is SEHNR, CDR2 FQNEAQ, per germline (reference sequence). The CDR3 contains 15 residues. DNA of the CDR3: TGTGCCAGCAGGAATACCGGGACAGGGAAAGAGACCCAGTACTTC. Translation: CASRNTGTGKETQYF. The variable domain in full, with the rest retrieved from reference TRBV7-9 and TRBJ2-5, is DTGVSQNPRHKITKRGQNVTFRCDPISEHNRLYWYRQTLGQGPEFLTYFQNEAQLEKSRLLSDRFSAERPKGSFSTLEIQRTEQGDSAMYLCASRNTGTGKETQYFGPGTRLLVL.

This clone was detected once. V usage is TRBV15 and J usage is TRBJ2-7, with TRBD1 matching 7 bases. Germline assignment: CDR1 LNHNV and CDR2 YYDKDF (reference sequence). This CDR3 has 16 amino acids. V was pared by 0 bases and J by 4 bases, with 9 bases of the junction left unmatched. CDR3 amino acids: CATSRDETGSGYEQYF. The CDR3, as DNA: TGTGCCACCAGCAGAGATGAGACAGGGAGTGGTTACGAGCAGTACTTC.

The chain links TRBV7-9 to TRBJ2-5; 11 bases match TRBD2. The CDR3 runs 17 residues. CDR1 is SEHNR, CDR2 FQNEAQ, per germline (reference sequence). Trimming removed 5 bases from V and 5 bases from J; junction bases left unmatched: 13. CDR3 sequence: CASSTRSSGRFRETQYF. The CDR3 DNA reads TGTGCCAGCAGCACGAGGTCTAGCGGGAGGTTCCGGGAGACCCAGTACTTC.

This clone was observed once. J is TRBJ2-1 and V is TRBV11-2; weak D call: TRBD1 (6 bases). V lost 5 bases, J lost 3 bases, and 11 bases lay in between. This CDR3 is 14 amino acids long. The germline gives CDR1 SGHAT, CDR2 FQNNGV. CDR3 loop: CASSPGTNYNEQFF. The CDR3 DNA sequence: TGTGCCAGCAGCCCCGGGACAAACTACAATGAGCAGTTCTTC.

This chain's CDR3 is CASSLRTGTQPQHF. The CDR3 region has the DNA TGTGCCAGCAGCCTGAGGACAGGGACTCAGCCCCAGCATTTT. The chain combines TRBV2 with TRBJ1-5, with 8 bases aligning to TRBD1. Germline CDR1 and CDR2: SNHLY and FYNNEI. Unmatched junction bases numbered 7, after V lost 6 bases and J lost 6 bases. The CDR3 contains 14 residues.

This clone showed up just once. The V gene is TRBV6-6, the J gene TRBJ2-7; 9 nucleotides line up with TRBD1. V shed 4 bases, J shed 1 base, and the junction held 5 bases outside the gene matches. The CDR3 spans 15 residues. Germline-derived CDR1 and CDR2 are MNHNY and SVGAGI (reference sequence). CDR3 sequence (DNA): TGTGCCAGCAGTTTCGGACAGGGGTATTCCTACGAGCAGTACTTC. Protein sequence: CASSFGQGYSYEQYF.

The rearrangement uses TRBV11-3 and TRBJ2-1, with a possible D match to TRBD2 (5 bases). This CDR3 is 16 amino acids long. The germline V gene encodes CDR1 SGHNT and CDR2 YENEEA. V dropped 2 bases and J dropped 1 base, with 12 bases sitting between them. The CDR3: CASSLNEGLSYNEQFF. The CDR3 nucleotides are TGTGCCAGCAGCTTAAACGAGGGCCTGTCCTACAATGAGCAGTTCTTC.

The chain carries TRBV30 and TRBJ2-7, with TRBD1 matching 10 bases. The CDR3 runs 15 residues. The germline V gene has CDR1 GTSNPN and CDR2 SVGIG (reference sequence). V lost 4 bases, J lost 3 bases, and 9 bases stayed unmatched. Written as DNA, the CDR3 is TGTGCCTGGAAACCCCTCGGGACAGGGGTCTACGAGCAGTACTTC. Its protein is CAWKPLGTGVYEQYF.

The chain employs TRBV5-1 and TRBJ1-1; 8 bases are shared with TRBD1. The CDR3 is 14 amino acids. The germline V gene encodes CDR1 SGHRS and CDR2 YFSETQ. V dropped 2 bases and J dropped 3; count of bases not matched to a gene: 3. The CDR3 region is CASSLPTGDTEAFF. In DNA form, the CDR3 reads TGCGCCAGCAGCTTACCGACAGGGGACACTGAAGCTTTCTTT.

V is TRBV7-8 and J is TRBJ1-5, with 10 bases lining up with TRBD1. The junction had 6 bases not matched to a gene; V was cut back by 5 bases and J by 5 bases. The CDR3 sequence is 15 residues long. The V gene's germline CDR1 is SGHVS and CDR2 FQNEAQ. The CDR3 sequence: CASSRRTGGDQPQHF. In nucleotides, the CDR3 is TGTGCCAGCAGCCGAAGGACAGGGGGGGATCAGCCCCAGCATTTT.

The V call is TRBV21-1, the J call TRBJ1-4; the table's D call, TRBD1, has no DNA check behind it. TRBV21-1 is designated a pseudogene. The CDR3 has 19 residues. In DNA, the CDR3 is TGTGCCAGCAGCAAAAGAAGGGGACAGGCAATAACAACTAATGAAAAACTGTTTTTT. Translated: CASSKRRGQAITTNEKLFF.

The rearrangement joins TRBV7-2 to TRBJ1-1, with a tentative D call TRBD1 (5 bases). CDR3 size: 14 residues. The germline V gene encodes CDR1 SGHTA and CDR2 FQGNSA. Trimming left V 1 base short and J 2 bases short, with 8 bases between. CDR3 protein: CASSLGGTNTEAFF. In DNA, the CDR3 is TGTGCCAGCAGCTTAGGGGGGACTAACACTGAAGCTTTCTTT.

V and J are TRBV4-3 and TRBJ2-6, with D possibly being TRBD1 (5 bases). The V end was cut by 2 bases, the J end by 2 bases, with 10 bases between. The length of the CDR3 is 16 residues. Germline CDR1 LGHNA, CDR2 YSLEER. The CDR3 nucleotides read TGCGCCAGCAGCCAAACCGCAGGGACTGGGGCCAACGTCCTGACTTTC. This encodes CASSQTAGTGANVLTF.

The V call is TRBV2, the J call TRBJ1-5; a possible D gene is TRBD1 (6 bases). The CDR3 is 14 amino acids. V shed 6 bases and J shed 0 bases, with 9 bases lying between them. Germline V gene lookup returns CDR1 SNHLY and CDR2 FYNNEI. The CDR3 DNA reads TGTGCCAGCAGGGACAGATATAGCAATCAGCCCCAGCATTTT. It specifies CASRDRYSNQPQHF.

This sequence joins TRBV5-1 and TRBJ1-3, with D uncertain. V lost 4 bases, J lost 2 bases, and 13 bases lay in between. Germline V CDR1 and CDR2: SGHRS, YFSETQ. The CDR3 spans 15 residues. This CDR3 reads CASSASGGPGNTIYF. CDR3 nucleotide sequence: TGCGCCAGCAGCGCCAGTGGCGGGCCTGGAAACACCATATATTTT.